This section outlines one T cell receptor (beta chain) sequence together with its context. The antigen it binds to is not known. It has no much larger one-base neighbor in the sample; base qualities were not kept. This entry is derived from a study of blood T cell repertoires in COVID-19 (dated by TCRdb to about 2020). About the investigation overall: Samples covering the acute and convalescent phases of COVID-19 were provided by collaborators in the United States, Italy and Spain. The prospective study material was composed of cDNA or gDNA derived from T cells, B-cell-depleted T cells, or PBMCs. Deeply sampled blood TCRbeta repertoires from subjects exposed to, actively infected with, or recovered from COVID-19 were included in the dataset. The repertoires were released in a freely available public database intended as a resource for research on the immune response to SARS-CoV-2. The samples were drawn from the first 160 participants of the ongoing ImmuneRACE study and from about 1,200 subjects provided by 6 global collaborators. The sample metadata nearly always contained a de-identified subject ID, COVID-19 status, age in years and sex. HLA class I and class II types, where available, came from metadata supplied by the sample provider rather than from assay-based typing. What the research found in general, with its limitations: The amount of clinical and demographic metadata varied by source and participant and was provided uncurated.

From the germline V gene, CDR1 is SNHLY and CDR2 is FYNNEI. Deletion took 4 bases off V and 4 bases off J, with a span of 16 bases between the germline ends. The CDR3 measures 15 amino acids from cysteine to phenylalanine. Only the CDR3 part of the read is kept: 45 bases, read in frame from the first base. Each collaborating institution followed its own protocols to collect whole blood in K2EDTA tubes. Collaborator samples were shipped for TCRbeta analysis as frozen whole blood, isolated PBMCs, or DNA extracted from either sample type. TCRbeta CDR3 regions were amplified from genomic DNA by means of the immunoSEQ Assay, a bias-controlled multiplex PCR. The original pipeline was this. The number of nucleated cells in each sample was estimated from the amplification of reference gene primers within the assay. To quantify the absolute abundance of each unique TCRbeta CDR3 rearrangement, sequence reads were collapsed and filtered. For each sample, productive Simpson clonality was calculated by taking the square root of Simpson's diversity index across productive rearrangements. The table comes from immuneACCESS by way of TCRdb, which keeps in-frame sequences with V and J called. Part of the clones is missing from these tables; in studies checked, under half for an unresolved V gene and the rest for unknown reasons. The DNA was the basis for D and trimming; V, J and clone size are from that table. In this sample the table shows approximately 190,000 clones, 75% to 90% of which occur a single time. The ten top clones hold under 2.5% of the sample.

The receptor's source is a man in his 70s with active or convalescent COVID-19. The chain was built from TRBV2 and TRBJ2-5; tentative D gene TRBD1, with 5 bases matching. Sequencing was performed on peripheral blood. The CDR3 reads CASSVKQGLVETQYF. The DNA reads as follows: TGTGCCAGCAGTGTCAAGCAGGGTCTCGTAGAGACCCAGTACTTC.